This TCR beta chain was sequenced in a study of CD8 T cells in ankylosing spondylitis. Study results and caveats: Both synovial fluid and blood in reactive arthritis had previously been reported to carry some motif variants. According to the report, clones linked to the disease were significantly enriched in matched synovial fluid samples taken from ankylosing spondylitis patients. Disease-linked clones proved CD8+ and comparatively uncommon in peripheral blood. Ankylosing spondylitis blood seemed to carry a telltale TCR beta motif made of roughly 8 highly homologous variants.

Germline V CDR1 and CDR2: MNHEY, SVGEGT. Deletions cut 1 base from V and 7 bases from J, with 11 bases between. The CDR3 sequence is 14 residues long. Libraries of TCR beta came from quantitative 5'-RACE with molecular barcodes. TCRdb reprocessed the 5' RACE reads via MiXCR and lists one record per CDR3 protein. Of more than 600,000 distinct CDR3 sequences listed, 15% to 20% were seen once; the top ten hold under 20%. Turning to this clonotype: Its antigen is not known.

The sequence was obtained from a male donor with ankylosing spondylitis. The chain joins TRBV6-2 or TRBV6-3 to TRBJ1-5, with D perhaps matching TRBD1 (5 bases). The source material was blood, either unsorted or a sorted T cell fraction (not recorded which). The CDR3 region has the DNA TGTGCCAGCAGTTACTGGACTGGGACGCAGCCCCAGCATTTT. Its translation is CASSYWTGTQPQHF.